Detailed here is one T cell receptor beta chain. The V gene end was trimmed by 1 base and the J gene end by 4 bases; junction bases not matched to a gene: 5. The CDR3 spans 16 residues. Per germline, CDR1 SEHNR and CDR2 FQNEAQ (reference sequence). In the original analysis: By means of reference gene primer amplification, nucleated cell counts were estimated. Data came from immunoSEQ multiplex PCR; TCRdb stores just in-frame clones and leaves some out. That table furnishes V, J and clone size, whereas the DNA furnished D and trimming. The table records around 58,000 clones, approximately 90% of them present only once. This specimen belongs to a study of blood T cell repertoires in COVID-19. Across the study: Whether acute or convalescent, the COVID-19 samples came from the United States, Italy and Spain. Sample material is recorded as cDNA or gDNA derived from T cells, B-cell-depleted T cells, or PBMCs.

J is TRBJ1-4 and V is TRBV7-9; 8 nucleotides align to TRBD1. The sequence was collected from a human donor with active COVID-19. The donor label of this sample is uncertain. Sequencing input: peripheral blood. CDR3 loop: CASSLGDRISNEKLFF. The CDR3 region has the DNA TGTGCCAGCAGCTTAGGGGACAGGATTAGTAATGAAAAACTGTTTTTT.